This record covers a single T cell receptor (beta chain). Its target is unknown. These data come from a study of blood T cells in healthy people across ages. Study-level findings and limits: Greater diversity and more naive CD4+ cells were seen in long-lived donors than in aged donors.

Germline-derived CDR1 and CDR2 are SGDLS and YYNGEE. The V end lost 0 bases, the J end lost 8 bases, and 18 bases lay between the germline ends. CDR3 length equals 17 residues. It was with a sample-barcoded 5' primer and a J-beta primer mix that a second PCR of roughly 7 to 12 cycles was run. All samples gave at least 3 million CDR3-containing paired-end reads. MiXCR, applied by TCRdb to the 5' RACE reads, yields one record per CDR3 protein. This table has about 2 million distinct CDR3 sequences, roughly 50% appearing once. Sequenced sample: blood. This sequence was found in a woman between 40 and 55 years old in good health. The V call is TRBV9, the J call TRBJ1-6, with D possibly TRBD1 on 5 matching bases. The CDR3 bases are TGTGCCAGCAGCGTAGGAGGAACAGGCTTGATGGATTCACCCCTCCACTTT. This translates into CASSVGGTGLMDSPLHF.